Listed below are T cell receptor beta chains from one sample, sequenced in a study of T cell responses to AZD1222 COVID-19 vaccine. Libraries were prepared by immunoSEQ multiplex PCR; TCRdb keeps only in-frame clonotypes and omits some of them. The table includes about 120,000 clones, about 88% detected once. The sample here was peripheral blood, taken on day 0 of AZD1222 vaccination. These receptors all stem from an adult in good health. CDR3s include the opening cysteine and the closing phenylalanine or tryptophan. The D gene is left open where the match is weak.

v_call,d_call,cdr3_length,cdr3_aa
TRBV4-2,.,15,CASSPRLAEGTEAFF
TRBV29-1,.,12,CSVGGQGGEQYF
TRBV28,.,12,CASSMRNSPLHF
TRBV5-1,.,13,CATYRDSNQPQHF
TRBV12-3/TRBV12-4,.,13,CASSLASTYEQYF
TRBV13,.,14,CASSLGEGPDTQYF
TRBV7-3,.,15,CASSLTGDSYNEQFF
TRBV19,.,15,CASSSGPEWVYEQYF
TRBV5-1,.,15,CASRGQRKNTGELFF
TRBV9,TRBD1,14,CASSAGQGNYGYTF
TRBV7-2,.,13,CASSFWGADTQYF
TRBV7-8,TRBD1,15,CASSLGKQGTYEQYF
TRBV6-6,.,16,CASSSRPTATNEKLFF
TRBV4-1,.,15,CASSQEATPYYGYTF
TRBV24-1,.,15,CATSDPMTGPSEQFF
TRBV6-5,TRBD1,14,CASSQQGANYGYTF
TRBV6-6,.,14,CASSGVRLGNTIYF
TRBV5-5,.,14,CASSTNRVSYEQYF
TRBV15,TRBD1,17,CATSRGTDRASGNTIYF
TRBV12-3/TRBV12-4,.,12,CASRGRVNEQFF
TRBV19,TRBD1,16,CASSMRGRGPGQPQHF
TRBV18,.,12,CASSPQGDELFF
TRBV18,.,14,CASSPQGNTGELFF
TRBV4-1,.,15,CASSQDSDENQPQHF
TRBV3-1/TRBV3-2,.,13,CASSRQAPYEQYF
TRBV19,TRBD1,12,CASSTRPGQRFF
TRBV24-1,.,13,CATSLSPTWGYTF
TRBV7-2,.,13,CASSSEYGNTIYF
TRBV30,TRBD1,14,CAWTNRGLFNEQFF
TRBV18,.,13,CASSLDINTEAFF
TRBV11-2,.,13,CASNVLDFGEQYF
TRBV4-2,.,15,CASSQAGGGTDTQYF
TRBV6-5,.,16,CASSYGSSPRNYGYTF
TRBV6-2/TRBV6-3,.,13,CASSYFGTDGYTF
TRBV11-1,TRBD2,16,CASSSRTSGGAGEQFF
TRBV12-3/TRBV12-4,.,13,CASTLTLTDTQYF
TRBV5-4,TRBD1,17,CASSQSQGALNYSPLHF
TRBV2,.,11,CASRGRNEQFF
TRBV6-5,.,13,CASRFPGGRGYTF
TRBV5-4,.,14,CASNNRGSFYGYTF
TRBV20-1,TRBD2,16,CSASEGGRGSTDTQYF
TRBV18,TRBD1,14,CASSPGQSHQPQHF
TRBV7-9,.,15,CASSLGPPSYNEQFF
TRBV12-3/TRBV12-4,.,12,CASSSNLNEQFF
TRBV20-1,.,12,CSASPRNTEAFF
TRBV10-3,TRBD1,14,CAIRSGTGAYEQYF
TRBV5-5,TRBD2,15,CASSLNIAGYNEQFF
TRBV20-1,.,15,CSASIGGQPRREQYF
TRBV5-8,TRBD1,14,CASRTDRVGYEQYF
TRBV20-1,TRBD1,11,CSASATGEAFF
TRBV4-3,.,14,CASSQGGYTDTQYF
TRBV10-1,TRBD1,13,CASGRTGVGEQYF